Below are 30 T cell receptor beta chains sequenced from a single sample in a study of monozygotic twins with inflammatory bowel disease. TCRdb reanalyzed the 5' RACE reads and collapses them to one entry per CDR3 protein, without DNA. The table lists about 380,000 distinct CDR3 sequences. The source material was blood. These receptors came from a human donor with ulcerative colitis or Crohn's disease, or a healthy co-twin of an affected twin (not recorded which).

This sequence joins TRBV28 and TRBJ2-4; TCRdb lists TRBD1, though no DNA is available to test this call. Per the germline V gene, CDR1 is MDHEN and CDR2 is SYDVKM. There are 14 residues in the CDR3. The CDR3: CASSGQGKGNIQYF.

The V call is TRBV6-5, the J call TRBJ2-7. CDR3 size: 15 residues. The germline CDR1 and CDR2 sequences are MNHEY and SVGAGI. CDR3: CASSYSQGALYEQYF.

This rearrangement joins TRBV4-1 to TRBJ1-2; TCRdb gives TRBD1 as the D gene, but with no DNA this cannot be confirmed. The CDR3 runs 13 residues. Germline CDR1 is MGHRA and CDR2 is YSYEKL. CDR3 amino acids: CASSQWGTGVYTF.

The chain has TRBV5-6 and TRBJ1-2; TCRdb's D call, TRBD1, is unchecked because there is no DNA. This CDR3 region has 15 residues. Germline V gene sequence: CDR1 SGHDT, CDR2 YYEEEE. The CDR3 is CASSKGNARNYGYTF.

The J gene is TRBJ2-5, the V gene TRBV5-1; the TRBD1 assignment by TCRdb is unverifiable without DNA. The CDR3 length is 17 residues. Germline V lookup: CDR1 SGHRS, CDR2 YFSETQ. The CDR3 here is CASTLSAVVGGTETQYF. The whole variable domain, remainder taken from reference TRBV5-1 and TRBJ2-5, is KAGVTQTPRYLIKTRGQQVTLSCSPISGHRSVSWYQQTPGQGLQFLFEYFSETQRNKGNFPGRFSGRQFSNSRSEMNVSTLELGDSALYLCASTLSAVVGGTETQYFGPGTRLLVL.

The rearrangement joins TRBV6-2 or TRBV6-3 to TRBJ1-5; TCRdb proposes TRBD1, but this gene call is untestable without DNA. Germline V gene sequence: CDR1 MNHEY, CDR2 SVGEGT. The CDR3 contains 15 residues. The CDR3 sequence: CASSLDRGSRQPQHF.

The chain carries TRBV10-2 and TRBJ2-2; lacking DNA, the TRBD1 call made by TCRdb goes unchecked. Germline V lookup: CDR1 WSHSY, CDR2 SAAADI. This CDR3 comprises 15 residues. This CDR3 reads CASKSQGGYTGELFF.

The chain recombines TRBV5-1 with TRBJ2-1; checking the TCRdb D call of TRBD2 is not possible without DNA. This CDR3 comprises 17 residues. Germline V gene data show CDR1 as SGHRS and CDR2 as YFSETQ. CDR3 loop: CASSLGPLAGGTTEQFF. Looking up the rest from reference TRBV5-1 and TRBJ2-1 gives the full variable domain: KAGVTQTPRYLIKTRGQQVTLSCSPISGHRSVSWYQQTPGQGLQFLFEYFSETQRNKGNFPGRFSGRQFSNSRSEMNVSTLELGDSALYLCASSLGPLAGGTTEQFFGPGTRLTVL.

The CDR3 loop is CASSLTPGQGKSGANVLTF. The genes are TRBV7-3 and TRBJ2-6; the TCRdb call, TRBD1, lacks DNA for checking. The length of the CDR3 is 19 residues. The germline gives CDR1 SGHTA, CDR2 FQGTGA. The whole variable domain, filled in from reference TRBV7-3 and TRBJ2-6, reads GAGVSQTPSNKVTEKGKYVELRCDPISGHTALYWYRQSLGQGPEFLIYFQGTGAADDSGLPNDRFFAVRPEGSVSTLKIQRTERGDSAVYLCASSLTPGQGKSGANVLTFGAGSRLTVL.

The chain carries TRBV24-1 and TRBJ2-7; absent DNA, TCRdb's TRBD1 call cannot be checked. This CDR3 contains 13 residues. Germline CDR1 KGHDR, CDR2 SFDVKD. The CDR3 sequence is CAISAGTPSEQYF.

The rearrangement joins TRBV28 to TRBJ2-7; as DNA is missing, the TRBD1 call by TCRdb cannot be tested. Germline V gives CDR1 MDHEN, CDR2 SYDVKM. The CDR3 is 15 amino acids. The chain's CDR3 is CASTIPGGSSYEQYF.

The chain recombines TRBV20-1 with TRBJ1-1. The CDR3 runs 15 residues. CDR1 and CDR2 (germline): DFQATT, SNEGSKA (reference sequence). CDR3 in amino acids: CSARDGLRRNTEAFF.

The chain has TRBV25-1 and TRBJ2-2; with no DNA, the TCRdb D assignment of TRBD1 cannot be verified. The CDR3 has 15 amino acids. Germline loops: CDR1 MGHDK, CDR2 SYGVNS. CDR3 sequence reads: CASSPPTGSAGELFF.

The chain couples TRBV6-6 to TRBJ1-1. Germline V gives CDR1 MNHNY, CDR2 SVGAGI (reference sequence). The length of the CDR3 is 13 residues. This CDR3 reads CASSYDERTEAFF.

The gene calls are TRBV29-1 and TRBJ2-1; absent DNA, TCRdb's TRBD1 call cannot be checked. Germline assignment: CDR1 SQVTM and CDR2 ANQGSEA. This CDR3 has 18 amino acids. This chain's CDR3 is CSVEEKSAWGTDSYEQFF.

The chain couples TRBV19 to TRBJ2-7. CDR1 is LNHDA, CDR2 SQIVND, per germline (reference sequence). This CDR3 contains 11 residues. The CDR3 sequence: CATYENYEQYF.

The chain has TRBV10-3 and TRBJ2-2. The CDR3 has 16 amino acids. In germline, CDR1 is ENHRY, CDR2 SYGVKD. The CDR3 protein is CAISESLTGLTGELFF.

The rearrangement joins TRBV20-1 to TRBJ2-1; TCRdb lists TRBD1, though no DNA is available to test this call. Per germline, CDR1 DFQATT and CDR2 SNEGSKA (reference sequence). The CDR3 loop spans 14 amino acids. The CDR3 here is CSARSPGQGSEQFF.

The chain has TRBV4-1 and TRBJ2-1; TCRdb designates TRBD2, a call that cannot be tested without DNA. Germline V lookup: CDR1 MGHRA, CDR2 YSYEKL. CDR3 size: 15 residues. The CDR3 loop reads CASSQRSSGGNEQFF.

The rearrangement links TRBV7-2 to TRBJ2-7; TCRdb selects TRBD2, and the lack of DNA leaves this call unchecked. From germline, CDR1 is SGHTA and CDR2 FQGNSA. CDR3 length: 17 amino acids. CDR3 residues: CASSLAIGLADSYEQYF.

The chain joins TRBV6-5 to TRBJ2-6. Germline V gene data show CDR1 as MNHEY and CDR2 as SVGAGI. The CDR3 totals 15 residues. CDR3 residues: CASSYRVSGANVLTF.

This chain links TRBV11-2 with TRBJ1-2; TCRdb designates TRBD1, a call that cannot be tested without DNA. CDR1 and CDR2 (germline): SGHAT, FQNNGV. This CDR3 is 14 amino acids long. This CDR3 is CASAMTDRGEGYTF.

V and J are TRBV5-1 and TRBJ2-1; TCRdb's D call, TRBD1, is unchecked because there is no DNA. This CDR3 is 15 amino acids long. CDR1 and CDR2 (germline): SGHRS, YFSETQ. The CDR3 loop is CASSPEGQGGNEQFF.

The rearrangement joins TRBV7-6 to TRBJ2-7; TCRdb's D call, TRBD1, is unchecked because there is no DNA. CDR3 length equals 15 residues. The germline CDR1 and CDR2 sequences are SGHVS and FNYEAQ. Here the CDR3 reads CASSLEGTGAYEQYF.

This chain joins TRBV4-3 and TRBJ2-2; TCRdb names TRBD1, which stays unverified in the absence of DNA. Germline V lookup: CDR1 LGHNA, CDR2 YSLEER. CDR3 length equals 16 residues. The CDR3 loop is CASSQVAGTNTGELFF.

V and J are TRBV6-6 and TRBJ2-7. This CDR3 has 14 amino acids. In germline, CDR1 is MNHNY, CDR2 SVGAGI (reference sequence). CDR3 sequence reads: CASSYTQNSYEQYF.

CDR3 protein: CASTVGASQETQYF. The chain combines TRBV5-1 with TRBJ2-5; TCRdb gives TRBD1 as the D gene, but with no DNA this cannot be confirmed. This CDR3 region has 14 residues. Germline-derived CDR1 and CDR2 are SGHRS and YFSETQ.

This chain joins TRBV5-8 and TRBJ1-1; there is no DNA to check the TCRdb D call of TRBD1. CDR1 is SGHTS, CDR2 YDEGEE, per germline. The CDR3 runs to 14 residues. CDR3: CASSVTGMYTEAFF.

This chain connects TRBV20-1 to TRBJ2-3; the TCRdb call, TRBD2, lacks DNA for checking. CDR1 is DFQATT and CDR2 is SNEGSKA in the germline V gene (reference sequence). CDR3 length: 18 amino acids. Here the CDR3 reads CSAPRAGTSGGGADTQYF.

The chain uses TRBV25-1 and TRBJ1-1; absent DNA, TCRdb's TRBD1 call cannot be checked. The germline V gene encodes CDR1 MGHDK and CDR2 SYGVNS. The CDR3 has 17 amino acids. The CDR3 spells CASAPFPGRGLNTEAFF.